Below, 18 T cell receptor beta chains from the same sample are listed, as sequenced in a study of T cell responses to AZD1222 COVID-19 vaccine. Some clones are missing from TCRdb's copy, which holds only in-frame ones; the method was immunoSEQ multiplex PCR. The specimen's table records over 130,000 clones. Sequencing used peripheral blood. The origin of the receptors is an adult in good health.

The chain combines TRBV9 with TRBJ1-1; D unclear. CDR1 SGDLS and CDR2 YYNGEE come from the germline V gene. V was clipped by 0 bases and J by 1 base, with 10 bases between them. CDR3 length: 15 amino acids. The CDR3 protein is CASSVAPYGNTEAFF. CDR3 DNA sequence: TGTGCCAGCAGCGTAGCACCGTATGGGAACACTGAAGCTTTCTTT.

The CDR3 sequence is CASSEQYAGGTQYF. CDR3 bases: TGTGCCAGCAGCGAGCAGTACGCGGGGGGGACGCAGTATTTT. The rearrangement uses TRBV9 and TRBJ2-3; TRBD2 matches 9 bases. Germline lookup yields CDR1 SGDLS and CDR2 YYNGEE. This CDR3 is built from 14 residues. The V gene end was trimmed by 3 bases and the J gene end by 9 bases; junction bases not matched to a gene: 8.

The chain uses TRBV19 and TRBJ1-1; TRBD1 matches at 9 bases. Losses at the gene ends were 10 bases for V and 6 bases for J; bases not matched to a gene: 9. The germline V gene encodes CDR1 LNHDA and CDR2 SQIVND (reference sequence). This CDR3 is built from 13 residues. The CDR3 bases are TGTGCCACTGGGACAGGGTTCGCTTCTGAAGCTTTCTTT. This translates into CATGTGFASEAFF.

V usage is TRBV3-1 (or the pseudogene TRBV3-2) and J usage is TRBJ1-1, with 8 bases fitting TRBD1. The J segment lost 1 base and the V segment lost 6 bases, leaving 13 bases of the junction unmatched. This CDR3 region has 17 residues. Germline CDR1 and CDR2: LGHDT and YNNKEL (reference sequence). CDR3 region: CASSYYWTGLKNTEAFF. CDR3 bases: TGTGCCAGCAGTTATTACTGGACAGGGCTAAAGAACACTGAAGCTTTCTTT.

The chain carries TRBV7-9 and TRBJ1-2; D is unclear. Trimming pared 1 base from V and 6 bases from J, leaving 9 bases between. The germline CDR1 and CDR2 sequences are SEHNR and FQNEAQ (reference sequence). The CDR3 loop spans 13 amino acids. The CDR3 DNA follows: TGTGCCAGCAGCTTAGTGGGCGCGGATGGCTACACCTTC. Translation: CASSLVGADGYTF.

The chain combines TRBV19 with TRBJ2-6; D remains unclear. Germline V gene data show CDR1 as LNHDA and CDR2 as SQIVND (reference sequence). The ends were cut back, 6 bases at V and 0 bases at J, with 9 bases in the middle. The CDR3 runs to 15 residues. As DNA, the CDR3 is TGTGCCAGTAGAGGCTGGAGCTCTGGGGCCAACGTCCTGACTTTC. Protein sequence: CASRGWSSGANVLTF.

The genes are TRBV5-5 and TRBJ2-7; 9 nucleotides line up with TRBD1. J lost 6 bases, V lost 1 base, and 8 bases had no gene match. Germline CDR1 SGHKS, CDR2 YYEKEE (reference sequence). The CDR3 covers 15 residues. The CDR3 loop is CASSLLGQGLGEQYF. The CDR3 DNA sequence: TGTGCCAGCAGCTTGTTGGGACAGGGTCTCGGCGAGCAGTACTTC.

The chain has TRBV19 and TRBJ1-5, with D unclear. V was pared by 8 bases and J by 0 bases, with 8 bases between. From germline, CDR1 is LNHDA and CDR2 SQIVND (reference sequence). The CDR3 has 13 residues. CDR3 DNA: TGTGCCAGTGGGAGTTATAGCAATCAGCCCCAGCATTTT. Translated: CASGSYSNQPQHF.

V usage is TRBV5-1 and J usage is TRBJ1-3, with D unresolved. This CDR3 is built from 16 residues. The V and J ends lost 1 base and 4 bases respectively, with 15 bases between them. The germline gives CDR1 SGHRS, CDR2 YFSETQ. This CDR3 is CASSLNGPGSGNTIYF. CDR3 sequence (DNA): TGCGCCAGCAGCTTGAACGGGCCCGGCTCCGGAAACACCATATATTTT.

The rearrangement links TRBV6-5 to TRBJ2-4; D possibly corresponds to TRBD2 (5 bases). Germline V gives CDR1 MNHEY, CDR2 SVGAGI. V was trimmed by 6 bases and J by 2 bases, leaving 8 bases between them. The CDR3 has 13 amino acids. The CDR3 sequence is CASRGSSKNIQYF. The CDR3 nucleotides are TGTGCCAGCAGAGGGAGTTCCAAAAACATTCAGTACTTC.

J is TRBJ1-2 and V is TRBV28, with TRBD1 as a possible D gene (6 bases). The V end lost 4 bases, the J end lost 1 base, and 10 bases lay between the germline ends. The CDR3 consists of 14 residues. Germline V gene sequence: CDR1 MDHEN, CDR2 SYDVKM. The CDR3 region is CASSWTEVNYGYTF. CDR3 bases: TGTGCCAGCAGTTGGACAGAAGTTAACTATGGCTACACCTTC.

The CDR3 DNA reads as TGTGCCAGCAGTCTACAGGGGGCAGGCCAGCCCCAGCATTTT. Residues: CASSLQGAGQPQHF. The rearrangement links TRBV27 to TRBJ1-5; TRBD1 matches at 9 bases. Germline trimming cut 5 bases from V and 7 bases from J; bases unmatched to any gene: 6. The CDR3 has 14 residues. CDR1 and CDR2 (germline): MNHEY, SMNVEV (reference sequence).

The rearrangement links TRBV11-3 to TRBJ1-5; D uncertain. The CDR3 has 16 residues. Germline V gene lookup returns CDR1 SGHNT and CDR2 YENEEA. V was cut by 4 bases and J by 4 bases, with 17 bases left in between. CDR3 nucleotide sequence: TGTGCCAGCAGCTCCCGGGTATCTCCAATAAATCAGCCCCAGCATTTT. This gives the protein CASSSRVSPINQPQHF.

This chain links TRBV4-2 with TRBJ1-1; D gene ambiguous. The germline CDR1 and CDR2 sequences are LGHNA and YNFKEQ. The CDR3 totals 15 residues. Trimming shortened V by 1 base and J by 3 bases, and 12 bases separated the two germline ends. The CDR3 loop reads CASSQGNGGYTEAFF. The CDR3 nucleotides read TGTGCCAGCAGCCAAGGGAACGGCGGATACACTGAAGCTTTCTTT.

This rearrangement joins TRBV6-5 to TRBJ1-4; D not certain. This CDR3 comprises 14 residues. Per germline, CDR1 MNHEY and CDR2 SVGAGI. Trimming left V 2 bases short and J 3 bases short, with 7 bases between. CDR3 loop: CASSYQAANEKLFF. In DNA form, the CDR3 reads TGTGCCAGCAGTTACCAGGCCGCTAATGAAAAACTGTTTTTT.

The CDR3 coding sequence is TGTGCCAGCAGTCTCCGGGGGGACAGCAATCAGCCCCAGCATTTT. It translates to CASSLRGDSNQPQHF. J is TRBJ1-5 and V is TRBV28; the D gene is possibly TRBD1 (5 bases). The CDR3 contains 15 residues. Germline CDR1 is MDHEN and CDR2 is SYDVKM. With 5 bases removed from V and 1 base from J, the gap between germline ends came to 12 bases.

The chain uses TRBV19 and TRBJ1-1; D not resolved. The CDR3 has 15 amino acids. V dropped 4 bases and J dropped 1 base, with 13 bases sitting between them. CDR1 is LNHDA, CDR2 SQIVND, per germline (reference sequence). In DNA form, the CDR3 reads TGTGCCAGTAGTAGGGGATTAAGGAAGAACACTGAAGCTTTCTTT. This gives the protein CASSRGLRKNTEAFF.

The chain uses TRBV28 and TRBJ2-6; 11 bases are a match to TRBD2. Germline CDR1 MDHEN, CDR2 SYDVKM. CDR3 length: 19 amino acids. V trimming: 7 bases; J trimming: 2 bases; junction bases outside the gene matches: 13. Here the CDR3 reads CASIRGSGGAPPGANVLTF. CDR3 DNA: TGTGCCAGCATCAGGGGTAGCGGGGGGGCCCCCCCTGGGGCCAACGTCCTGACTTTC.